The clone carrying this T cell receptor beta chain showed up just a few times. Its specificity is unknown. The entry originates in a study of molecular identifiers for immune sequencing clone quantification. The CDR3 is 15 amino acids. Per the germline V gene, CDR1 is MNHEY and CDR2 is SMNVEV (reference sequence). V lost 0 bases to trimming and J lost 0 bases, with 6 bases between them. TCRdb itself ran the PCR reads through MiXCR, one entry per CDR3 protein. The sample lists some 320,000 distinct CDR3 sequences, 24% occurring once. Study conclusions and caveats: Barcodes shared by identical TCR molecules could lead to underestimated sizes of highly expanded clones. Spiked TCR RNA from one Jurkat cell reportedly showed up when mixed among over 900,000 naive cells. Among effectors, clones above 20 RNA copies held over 99% of molecules; among naive cells, under 1%.

Sorting defined naive CD8 T cells as CD8+CD4-CCR7+CD45RA+. The chain couples TRBV27 to TRBJ1-3; no reliable D call. This receptor was obtained from a human donor in good health. Some libraries in this study had Jurkat cell RNA spiked in. Sequencing was done on a sample of naive CD8+ T cells from blood, with Jurkat cell RNA spiked in. Subset noted: FACS-sorted CD8+CD4-CCR7+CD45RA+ naive T cells. This CDR3 reads CASSLSLTSGNTIYF. DNA of the CDR3: TGTGCCAGCAGTTTATCACTAACCTCTGGAAACACCATATATTTT.